The clone carrying this T cell receptor beta chain was detected a few times. Its antigen remains unknown. The sample is drawn from a study of human T cells and chemical hapten exposure. Study in general: Per-sample TCR yield variability stemmed mainly from small pooled library volume differences.

Whole-study results and caveats: After DPC sensitization, TCRs above 1 in 1000 frequency showed no change.

Described time point: patch test 3, about 24 weeks after DPC sensitization. Treatment given: therapeutic diphenylcyclopropenone sensitization with weekly scalp DPC. Whole blood that had not been fractionated was the source of extracted total RNA. TCRdb called the RACE reads again in MiXCR, with one record for every CDR3 protein. The data contain some 96,000 distinct CDR3 sequences, around 25% of them seen just once; the ten biggest clones take up 9% to 12%. Germline CDR1 reads DFQATT; CDR2 reads SNEGSKA (reference sequence). This CDR3 is built from 14 residues. J lost 2 bases, V lost 6 bases, and 8 bases had no gene match.

This rearrangement joins TRBV20-1 to TRBJ2-3, with 7 positions matching TRBD2. This TCR was sampled from a middle-aged man with alopecia areata. Some clones in this sample may be carry-over from other donors' samples. The sequencing used whole blood, collected in connection with sensitization to the hapten diphenylcyclopropenone (DPC). CDR3 region: CSARPAGVTDTQYF. The CDR3, as DNA: TGCAGTGCGCGGCCGGCGGGAGTCACAGATACGCAGTATTTT.